Described below is a single TCR beta chain sequence and its context. These data are taken from a study of early T cells in non-severe SARS-CoV-2 infection. TCRdb reprocessed the 5' RACE reads via MiXCR and lists one record per CDR3 protein. The table includes tens of thousands of distinct CDR3 sequences, about an eighth detected once. The source material was whole blood. This TCR came from an adult who was a healthcare worker with PCR-confirmed SARS-CoV-2 infection or an uninfected control (not recorded which).

The CDR3 is CATSNRFDTQYF. The CDR3 coding sequence is TGTGCCACCAGCAACAGGTTCGATACGCAGTATTTT. V is TRBV15 and J is TRBJ2-3; D perhaps matches TRBD1 (5 bases). The CDR3 has 12 residues. Deletions cut 4 bases from V and 6 bases from J, with 8 bases between. Looked up from germline, CDR1 is LNHNV and CDR2 is YYDKDF (reference sequence).